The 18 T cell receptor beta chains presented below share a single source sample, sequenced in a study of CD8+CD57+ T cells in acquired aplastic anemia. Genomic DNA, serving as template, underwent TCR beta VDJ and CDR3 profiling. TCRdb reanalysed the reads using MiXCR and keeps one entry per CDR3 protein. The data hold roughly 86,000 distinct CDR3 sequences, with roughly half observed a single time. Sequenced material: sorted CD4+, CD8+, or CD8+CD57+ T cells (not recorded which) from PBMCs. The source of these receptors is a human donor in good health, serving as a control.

Here the CDR3 DNA reads TGCAGTGCTTCCGACCAGACCTACGAGCAGTACTTC. Translating it yields CSASDQTYEQYF. The chain employs TRBV20-1 and TRBJ2-7; D gene ambiguous. This CDR3 is built from 12 residues. The V gene lost 5 bases and the J gene lost 2 bases, with 10 bases spanning the gap. Looked up from germline, CDR1 is DFQATT and CDR2 is SNEGSKA (reference sequence).

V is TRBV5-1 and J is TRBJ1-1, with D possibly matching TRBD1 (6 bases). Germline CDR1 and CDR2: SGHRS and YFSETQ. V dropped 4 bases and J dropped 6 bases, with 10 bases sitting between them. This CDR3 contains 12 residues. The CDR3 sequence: CASSPRGSEAFF. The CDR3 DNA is TGCGCCAGCAGCCCGAGGGGGTCTGAAGCTTTCTTT.

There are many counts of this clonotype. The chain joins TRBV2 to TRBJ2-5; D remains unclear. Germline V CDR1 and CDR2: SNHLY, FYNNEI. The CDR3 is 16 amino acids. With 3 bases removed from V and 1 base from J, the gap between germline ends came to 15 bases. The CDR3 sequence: CASSEGPGGVQETQYF. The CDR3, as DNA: TGTGCCAGCAGTGAGGGTCCGGGTGGTGTCCAAGAGACCCAGTACTTC.

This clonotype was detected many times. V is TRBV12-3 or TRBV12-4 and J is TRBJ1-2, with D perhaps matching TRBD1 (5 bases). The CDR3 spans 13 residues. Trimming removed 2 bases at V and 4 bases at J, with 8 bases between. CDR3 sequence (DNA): TGTGCCAGCAGTTTACAGGGTGGCTATGGCTACACCTTC. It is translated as CASSLQGGYGYTF.

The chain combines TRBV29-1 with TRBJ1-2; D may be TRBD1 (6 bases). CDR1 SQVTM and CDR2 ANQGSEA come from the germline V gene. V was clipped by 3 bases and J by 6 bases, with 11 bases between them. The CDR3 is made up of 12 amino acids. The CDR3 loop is CSVERGAHGYTF. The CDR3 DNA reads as TGCAGCGTTGAGAGGGGGGCGCATGGCTACACCTTC.

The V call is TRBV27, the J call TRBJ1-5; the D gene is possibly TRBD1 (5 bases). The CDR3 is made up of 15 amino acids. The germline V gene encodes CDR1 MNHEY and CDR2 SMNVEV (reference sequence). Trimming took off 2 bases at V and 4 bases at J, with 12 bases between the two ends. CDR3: CASSLRAGYNQPQHF. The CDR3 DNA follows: TGTGCCAGCAGTTTACGGGCAGGGTATAATCAGCCCCAGCATTTT.

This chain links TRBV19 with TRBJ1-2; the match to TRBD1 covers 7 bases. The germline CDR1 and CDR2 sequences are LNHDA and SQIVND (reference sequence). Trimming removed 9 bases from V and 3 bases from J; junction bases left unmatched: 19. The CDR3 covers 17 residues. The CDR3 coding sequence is TGTGCCAGCAGCTTGAAAAGAGGCGTAGGACAGGACTATGGCTACACCTTC. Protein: CASSLKRGVGQDYGYTF. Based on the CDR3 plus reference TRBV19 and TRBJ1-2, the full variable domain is DGGITQSPKYLFRKEGQNVTLSCEQNLNHDAMYWYRQDPGQGLRLIYYSQIVNDFQKGDIAEGYSVSREKKESFPLTVTSAQKNPTAFYLCASSLKRGVGQDYGYTFGSGTRLTVV.

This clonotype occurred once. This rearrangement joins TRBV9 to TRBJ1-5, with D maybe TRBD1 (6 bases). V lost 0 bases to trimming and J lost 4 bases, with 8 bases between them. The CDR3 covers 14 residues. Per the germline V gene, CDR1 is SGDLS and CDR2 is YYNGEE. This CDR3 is CASSVGTANQPQHF. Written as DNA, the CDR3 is TGTGCCAGCAGCGTAGGGACAGCGAATCAGCCCCAGCATTTT.

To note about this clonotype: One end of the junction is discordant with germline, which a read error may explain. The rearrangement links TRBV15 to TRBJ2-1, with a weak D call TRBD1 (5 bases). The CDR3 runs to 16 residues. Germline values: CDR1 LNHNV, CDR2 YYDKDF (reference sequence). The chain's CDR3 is CATSRGGQSSHNEQSF. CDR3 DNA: TGTGCCACCAGCAGAGGAGGACAAAGCTCCCACAATGAGCAGTCCTTC.

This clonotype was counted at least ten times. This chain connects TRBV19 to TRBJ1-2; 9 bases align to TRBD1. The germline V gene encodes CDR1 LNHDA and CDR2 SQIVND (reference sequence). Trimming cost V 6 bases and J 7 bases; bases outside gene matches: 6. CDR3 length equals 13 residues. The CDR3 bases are TGTGCCAGTAGCCGGGACAGGGTTGGTGGCTACACCTTC. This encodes CASSRDRVGGYTF.

The CDR3 nucleotides read TGCGCCAGCAGTGCCGTAAGGGACACTGAAGCTTTCTTT. Encoded protein: CASSAVRDTEAFF. This chain uses TRBV10-1 with TRBJ1-1; no clear D gene. The CDR3 sequence is 13 residues long. Germline-derived CDR1 and CDR2 are WNHNN and SYGVQD (reference sequence). Trimming left V 4 bases short and J 3 bases short, with 9 bases between.

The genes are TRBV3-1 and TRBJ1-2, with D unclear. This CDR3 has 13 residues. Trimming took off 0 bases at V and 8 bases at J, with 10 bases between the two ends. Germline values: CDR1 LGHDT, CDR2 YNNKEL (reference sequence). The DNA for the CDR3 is TGTGCCAGCAGCCAAGAGGGTCCGGTCGGCTACACCTTC. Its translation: CASSQEGPVGYTF.

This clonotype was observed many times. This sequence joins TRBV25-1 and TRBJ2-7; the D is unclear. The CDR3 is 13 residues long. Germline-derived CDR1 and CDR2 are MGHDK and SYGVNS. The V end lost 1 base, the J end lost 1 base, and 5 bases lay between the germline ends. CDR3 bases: TGTGCCAGCAGTGAATTCGGGTCCTACGAGCAGTACTTC. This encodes CASSEFGSYEQYF.

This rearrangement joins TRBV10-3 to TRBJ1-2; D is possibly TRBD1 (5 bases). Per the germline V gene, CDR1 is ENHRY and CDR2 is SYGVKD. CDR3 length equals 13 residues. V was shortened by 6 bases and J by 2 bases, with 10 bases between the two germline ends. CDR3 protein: CAISRRGNYGYTF. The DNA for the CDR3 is TGTGCCATCAGCCGCCGGGGCAACTATGGCTACACCTTC.

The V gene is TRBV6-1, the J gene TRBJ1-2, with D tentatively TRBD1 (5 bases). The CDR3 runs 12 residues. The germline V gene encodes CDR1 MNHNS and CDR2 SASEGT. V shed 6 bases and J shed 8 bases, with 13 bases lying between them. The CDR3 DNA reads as TGTGCCAGCAGCCCCCCGGGGGGAGGCTACACCTTC. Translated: CASSPPGGGYTF.

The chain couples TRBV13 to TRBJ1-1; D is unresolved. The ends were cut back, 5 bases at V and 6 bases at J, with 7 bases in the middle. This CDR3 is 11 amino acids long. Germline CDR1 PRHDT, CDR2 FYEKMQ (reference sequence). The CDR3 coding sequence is TGTGCCAGCAGCGGAGGATCTGAAGCTTTCTTT. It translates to CASSGGSEAFF.

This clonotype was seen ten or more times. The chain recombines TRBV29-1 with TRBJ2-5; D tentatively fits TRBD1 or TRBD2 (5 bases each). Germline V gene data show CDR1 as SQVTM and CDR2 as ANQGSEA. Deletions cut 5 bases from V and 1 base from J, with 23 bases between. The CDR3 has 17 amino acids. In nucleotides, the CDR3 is TGCAGCGTTCCTACCCCGGGGCTAGAGGGATTCCAAGAGACCCAGTACTTC. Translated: CSVPTPGLEGFQETQYF. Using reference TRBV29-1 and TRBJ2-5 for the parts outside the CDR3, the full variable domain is SAVISQKPSRDICQRGTSLTIQCQVDSQVTMMFWYRQQPGQSLTLIATANQGSEATYESGFVIDKFPISRPNLTFSTLTVSNMSPEDSSIYLCSVPTPGLEGFQETQYFGPGTRLLVL.

The CDR3 coding sequence is TGTGCTAGTGGTTTGGTATTCGGCGGGGGGGCCGGGGCAGATACGCAGTATTTT. This sequence encodes CASGLVFGGGAGADTQYF. The V and J genes are TRBV12-5 and TRBJ2-3; 9 nucleotides agree with TRBD2. Germline CDR1 is LGHNT and CDR2 is FRNRAP. The CDR3 length is 18 residues. V trimming: 0 bases; J trimming: 4 bases; junction bases outside the gene matches: 11.